The present T cell receptor (beta chain) was sequenced within a study of beta chain features in type 1 diabetes listed by TCRdb under 2018. Broadly, across the study: No differences in mean age, gender distribution, total cell number or subset yield were found between patients and healthy donors. Across all samples, fewer than 110,000,000 sorted cells were examined, and cell number per subset correlated strongly with RNA yield. The study compared TCRB repertoires of sorted circulating CD4+ T cell subsets between recently diagnosed type 1 diabetes patients and matched healthy donors. Whereas all 30 or so donors provided naive and central memory subsets, regulatory and stem cell-like memory subsets were isolated from just 8 patients and roughly eight healthy donors. Overall results and qualifications from the work: Type 1 diabetes patients showed a moderate but significant shortening of TCRB CDR3 length in all four CD4+ subsets. Because cDNA rather than genomic DNA was sequenced, highly expressing activated cells could have been over-represented, although no difference in activation and CD3 levels was found between groups. Shorter templates might be favored by PCR, yet because patient and control samples were amplified and corrected together, any such skew would affect both groups equally. Because the HLA sub-analyses included only small numbers of individuals, any influence of HLA type on TCRB rearrangement was left unresolved. Fewer insertions and more nucleotide deletions at VDJ recombination sites were observed in patients with type 1 diabetes, implying thymic rearrangement abnormalities. Naive, central memory and regulatory TCRB repertoires appeared to be more similar among patients than among healthy donors.

Notes on this clone: Its antigen is currently not known. Base-call qualities are not available, and no considerably larger clone is one nucleotide away.

The entire amount of isolated RNA was reverse transcribed using the High Capacity cDNA Reverse Transcription Kit, so the sequenced TCRB transcripts were expressed ones. Deep immunoSEQ sequencing was applied to naive, central memory and regulatory T cell samples, giving an average of about 3.4 million total reads per sample. Sorted cells were lysed in RLT buffer, and RNA was extracted using DNase-treated RNeasy Micro or Mini kits according to cell number. To prevent cross-contamination, each cell subset was processed individually, whereas patient and healthy donor samples were processed jointly. The immunoSEQ multiplex PCR was used to amplify TCRB sequences from cDNA, yielding 87-bp fragments that span the CDR3 region. Sequencing of the amplicons was done on the Illumina HiSeq platform. The authors' analysis ran thus. Synthetic template baselines were used to correct PCR bias computationally, reads within Hamming distance 2 were collapsed together, and singletons that could not be merged were discarded. By aligning reads against IMGT, V, D and J genes, CDR3 length, and insertions or deletions at six rearrangement sites were assigned. Clonotype counts were normalized to sorted cell number within each subset before computing true diversity and Gini coefficients with the tcR R package. The overlap coefficient, calculated on TCRB nucleotide sequences, was used to measure repertoire sharing. As a proxy for the pre-selection repertoire, out-of-frame TCRB sequences from naive cells were analyzed. TCRdb obtained this table from immuneACCESS and retained in-frame rearrangements with V and J assigned. These tables miss some clones; where compared with another copy, unresolved V genes account for less than half of the shortfall, and the remainder is unexplained. D and trimming were read from the DNA, whereas the V and J calls and clone size are those reported in that table. In this sample the table shows hundreds of thousands of clones, 11% to 15% of which occur a single time. The ten largest clones add up to just under 0.04% of the sample.

Each donor gave one peripheral blood draw, roughly 0.11 L on average, collected into heparinised tubes. A BD FACSAria II and a panel including CD45RO, CCR7, CD25, CD127, CD95 and CD27 were used to sort naive, central memory, regulatory and stem cell-like memory CD4+ T cells. A purity above 95% was achieved for all sorted populations. Right away, PBMCs were isolated by Lymphoprep density gradient centrifugation and were stained directly, with no culture step. So that batch effects would be minimized, each experiment stained and sorted samples in pairs, pairing one healthy donor with one patient. V loses 3 bases of germline sequence and J loses 0 bases, and the interval between the two ends is 8 bases. The CDR3, cysteine through phenylalanine, is 14 amino acids long. Only CDR3 DNA remains: 42 bases, in frame from the first base. CDR1 SQVTM and CDR2 ANQGSEA are derived from the germline V gene.

Sequencing was done on a sample of naive CD4+ T cells from blood. In the paper's terms, the cell subset or site label means: true naive CD4+ T cells. The rearrangement combines TRBV29-1 with TRBJ2-2; TRBD1 is a possible D gene, resting on 6 matching bases. This TCR derives from a man aged 18 to 29 with type 1 diabetes. The CDR3 protein is CSVEDSSNTGELFF. At the DNA level, the sequence is TGCAGCGTTGAGGACAGTTCGAACACCGGGGAGCTGTTTTTT.